This TCR beta chain originates from a study of T cell changes during pregnancy in multiple sclerosis. This clone was seen ten or more times. Assay: immunoSEQ multiplex PCR; the TCRdb copy retains only in-frame clones and omits some. The sample shows around 100,000 clones, 92% of them seen only once. This specimen consisted of peripheral blood, obtained after pregnancy. This sequence originates from a female donor with multiple sclerosis, enrolled in a pregnancy study.

CDR3 sequence: CSVGQAGYTF. The CDR3 DNA reads as TGCAGCGTTGGACAGGCTGGCTACACCTTC. The chain links TRBV29-1 to TRBJ1-2; D might be TRBD1 (6 bases). Between the trimmed V and J ends, which lost 4 bases and 7 bases, there was a span of 7 bases. The germline CDR1 and CDR2 sequences are SQVTM and ANQGSEA. This CDR3 contains 10 residues.